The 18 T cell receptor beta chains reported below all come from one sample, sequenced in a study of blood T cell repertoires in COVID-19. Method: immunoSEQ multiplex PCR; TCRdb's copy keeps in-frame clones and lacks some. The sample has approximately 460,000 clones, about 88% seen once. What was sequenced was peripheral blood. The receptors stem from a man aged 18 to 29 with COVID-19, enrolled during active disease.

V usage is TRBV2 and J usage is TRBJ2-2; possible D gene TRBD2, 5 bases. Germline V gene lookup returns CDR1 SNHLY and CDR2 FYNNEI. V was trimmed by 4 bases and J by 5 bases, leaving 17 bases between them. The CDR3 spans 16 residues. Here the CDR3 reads CASSASGPGGTGELFF. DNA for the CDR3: TGTGCCAGCAGTGCATCCGGCCCAGGAGGAACCGGGGAGCTGTTTTTT. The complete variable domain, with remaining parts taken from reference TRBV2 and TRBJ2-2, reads EPEVTQTPSHQVTQMGQEVILRCVPISNHLYFYWYRQILGQKVEFLVSFYNNEISEKSEIFDDQFSVERPDGSNFTLKIRSTKLEDSAMYFCASSASGPGGTGELFFGEGSRLTVL.

The CDR3 nucleotides read TGTGCCAGTAGTCTCGGGGGAGAGTCGCGCGGTTATGGCTACACCTTC. It is translated as CASSLGGESRGYGYTF. The chain carries TRBV19 and TRBJ1-2; possibly TRBD1 for D (5 bases). The germline gives CDR1 LNHDA, CDR2 SQIVND (reference sequence). Trimming pared 5 bases from V and 5 bases from J, leaving 21 bases between. The CDR3 covers 16 residues.

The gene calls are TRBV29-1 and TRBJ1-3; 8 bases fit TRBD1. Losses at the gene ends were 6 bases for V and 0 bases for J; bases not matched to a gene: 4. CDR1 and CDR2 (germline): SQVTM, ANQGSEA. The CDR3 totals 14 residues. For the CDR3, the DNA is TGCAGCGTCGTAGACAGGGGCTCTGGAAACACCATATATTTT. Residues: CSVVDRGSGNTIYF.

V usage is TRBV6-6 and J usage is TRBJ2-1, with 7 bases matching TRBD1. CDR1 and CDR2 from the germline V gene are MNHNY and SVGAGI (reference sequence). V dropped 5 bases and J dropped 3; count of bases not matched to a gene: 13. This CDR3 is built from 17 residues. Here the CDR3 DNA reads TGTGCCAGCAGTCCCAAGCGACAGGGCACCCTCTACAATGAGCAGTTCTTC. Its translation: CASSPKRQGTLYNEQFF.

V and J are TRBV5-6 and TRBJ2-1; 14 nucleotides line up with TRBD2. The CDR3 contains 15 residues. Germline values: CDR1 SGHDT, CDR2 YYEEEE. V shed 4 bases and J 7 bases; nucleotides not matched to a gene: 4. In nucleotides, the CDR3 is TGTGCCAGCAGCCGGGGACTAGCGGGAGCTAATGAGCAGTTCTTC. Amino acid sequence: CASSRGLAGANEQFF.

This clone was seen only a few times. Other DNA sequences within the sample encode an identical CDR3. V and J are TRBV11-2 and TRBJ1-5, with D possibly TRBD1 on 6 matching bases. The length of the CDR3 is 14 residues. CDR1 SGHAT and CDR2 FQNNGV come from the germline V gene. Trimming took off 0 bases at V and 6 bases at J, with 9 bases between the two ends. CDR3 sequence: CASSLDRGGQPQHF. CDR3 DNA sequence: TGTGCCAGCAGCTTAGACAGGGGCGGTCAGCCCCAGCATTTT. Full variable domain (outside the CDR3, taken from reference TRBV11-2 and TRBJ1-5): EAGVAQSPRYKIIEKRQSVAFWCNPISGHATLYWYQQILGQGPKLLIQFQNNGVVDDSQLPKDRFSAERLKGVDSTLKIQPAKLEDSAVYLCASSLDRGGQPQHFGDGTRLSIL.

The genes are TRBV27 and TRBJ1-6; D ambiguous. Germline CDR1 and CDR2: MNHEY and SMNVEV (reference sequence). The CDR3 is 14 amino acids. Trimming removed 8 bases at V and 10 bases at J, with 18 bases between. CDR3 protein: CASGDTGIGSPLHF. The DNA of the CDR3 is TGTGCCAGCGGGGATACGGGGATAGGGTCACCCCTCCACTTT.

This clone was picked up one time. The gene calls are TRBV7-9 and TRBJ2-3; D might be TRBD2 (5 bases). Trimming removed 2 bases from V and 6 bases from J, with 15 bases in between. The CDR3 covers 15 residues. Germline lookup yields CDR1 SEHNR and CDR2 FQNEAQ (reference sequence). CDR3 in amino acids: CASSLPDARADTQYF. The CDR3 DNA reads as TGTGCCAGCAGCTTACCGGATGCGAGGGCCGATACGCAGTATTTT.

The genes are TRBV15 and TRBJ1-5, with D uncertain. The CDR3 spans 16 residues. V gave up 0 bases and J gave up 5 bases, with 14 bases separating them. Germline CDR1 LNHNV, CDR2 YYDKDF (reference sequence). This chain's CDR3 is CATSRDFQRVHQPQHF. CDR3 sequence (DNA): TGTGCCACCAGCAGAGATTTTCAGAGGGTCCATCAGCCCCAGCATTTT.

The CDR3 sequence is CASSKGGGTEAFF. The CDR3 DNA reads TGTGCCAGCTCCAAAGGGGGGGGGACTGAAGCTTTCTTT. This sequence joins TRBV9 and TRBJ1-1; tentative D call: TRBD1 (6 bases). The CDR3 sequence is 13 residues long. The V end was cut by 7 bases, the J end by 5 bases, with 15 bases between. Germline CDR1 and CDR2: SGDLS and YYNGEE.

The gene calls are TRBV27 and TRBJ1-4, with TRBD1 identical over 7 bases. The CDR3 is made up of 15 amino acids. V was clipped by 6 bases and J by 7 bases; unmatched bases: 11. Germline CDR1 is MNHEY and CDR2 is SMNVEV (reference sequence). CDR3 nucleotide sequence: TGTGCCAGCAGGCGACTCGACAGGGCTGGTGAAAAACTGTTTTTT. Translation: CASRRLDRAGEKLFF. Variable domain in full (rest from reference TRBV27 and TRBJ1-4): EAQVTQNPRYLITVTGKKLTVTCSQNMNHEYMSWYRQDPGLGLRQIYYSMNVEVTDKGDVPEGYKVSRKEKRNFPLILESPSPNQTSLYFCASRRLDRAGEKLFFGSGTQLSVL.

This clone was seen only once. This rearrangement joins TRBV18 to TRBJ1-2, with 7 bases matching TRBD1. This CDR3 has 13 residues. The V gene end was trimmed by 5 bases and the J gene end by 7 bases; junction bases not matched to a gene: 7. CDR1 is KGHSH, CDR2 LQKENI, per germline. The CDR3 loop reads CASSAENRGGYTF. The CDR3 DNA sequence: TGTGCCAGCTCAGCTGAAAACAGGGGTGGCTACACCTTC.

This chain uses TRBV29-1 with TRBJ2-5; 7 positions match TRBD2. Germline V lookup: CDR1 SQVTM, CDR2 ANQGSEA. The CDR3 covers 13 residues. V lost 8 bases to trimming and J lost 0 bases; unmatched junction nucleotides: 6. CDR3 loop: CSLGGGYQETQYF. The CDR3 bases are TGCAGCCTTGGGGGAGGGTACCAAGAGACCCAGTACTTC.

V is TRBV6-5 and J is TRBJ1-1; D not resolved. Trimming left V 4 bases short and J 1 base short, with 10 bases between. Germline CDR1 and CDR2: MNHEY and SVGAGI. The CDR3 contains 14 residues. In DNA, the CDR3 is TGTGCCAGCAGTTTAACCGGTCAGAACACTGAAGCTTTCTTT. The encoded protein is CASSLTGQNTEAFF.

DNA of the CDR3: TGTGCCAGCAGCCAACTTAGCGGCATAATCACAGATACGCAGTATTTT. This gives the protein CASSQLSGIITDTQYF. The rearrangement joins TRBV14 to TRBJ2-3, with D tentatively TRBD2 (6 bases). This CDR3 region has 16 residues. Trimming took 2 bases from V and 2 from J, leaving 14 bases between them. Germline lookup yields CDR1 SGHDN and CDR2 FVKESK.

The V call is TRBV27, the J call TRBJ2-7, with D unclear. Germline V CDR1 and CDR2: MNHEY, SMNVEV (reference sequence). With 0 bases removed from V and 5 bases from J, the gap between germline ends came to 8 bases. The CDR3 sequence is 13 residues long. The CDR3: CASSLSSADEQYF. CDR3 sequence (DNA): TGTGCCAGCAGTTTATCTTCGGCGGACGAGCAGTACTTC.

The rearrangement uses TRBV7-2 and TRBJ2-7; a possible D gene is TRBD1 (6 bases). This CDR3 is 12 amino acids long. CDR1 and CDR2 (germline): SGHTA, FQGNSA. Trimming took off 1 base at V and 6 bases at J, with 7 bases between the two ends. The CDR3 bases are TGTGCCAGCAGCTTAGTGACAGGCGAGCAGTACTTC. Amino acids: CASSLVTGEQYF.

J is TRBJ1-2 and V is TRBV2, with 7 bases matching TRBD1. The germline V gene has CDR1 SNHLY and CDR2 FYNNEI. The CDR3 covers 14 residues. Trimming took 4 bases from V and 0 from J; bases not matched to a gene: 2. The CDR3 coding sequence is TGTGCCAGCAGTGTACAGGGGTCTAACTATGGCTACACCTTC. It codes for CASSVQGSNYGYTF.